The T cell receptor beta chain under discussion was sequenced for a study of metastatic and nonmetastatic thyroid tumors (dated by TCRdb to 2018 to 2021). Context from the whole study: Repertoires were compared across peripheral blood and tumor or nodule tissue samples from malignant and benign thyroid patients.

No treatment had been received by any patient before thyroid surgery. Using T-cell receptor beta sequencing, the researchers looked back retrospectively at clinical samples from patients, gathered between about 2012 and 2019. This clone is medium-sized (0.01 to 0.1%). Its target antigen remains unknown. The sample holds no much larger clone one base away, and base qualities are not on file. The library relied on PCR. For sequencing, an Illumina HiSeq 4000 was employed. The TCR beta-chain CDR3 region of each patient was profiled by high-throughput sequencing. From the authors' description of their analysis: A classifier to discriminate distant-metastatic papillary thyroid cancer patients was built from CDR3 differences across clinicopathological groups. The Shannon index was used to assess repertoire diversity, and the Morisita-Horn index was used to assess tumor-blood repertoire similarity. The public reads were run again by TCRdb, first through fastp at Q25 and then through MiXCR, and only productive beta chains were kept. The V and J calls come from TCRdb's annotation, not from the publication. In all, the sample holds about 7,400 clones, and around 30% of those were seen once. Clones ranked in the top ten supply about a quarter of the sample.

The investigation overall reported the following: TCR beta diversity was reported as significantly higher in malignant tumors than in benign nodules, in both blood and tumor samples.

The CDR3 runs 12 amino acids, cysteine and phenylalanine included. The only DNA kept is the CDR3, 36 bases in frame from the first base. For CDR1 and CDR2, the germline V gene lists SNHLY and FYNNEI. The germline V and J ends show losses of 6 bases and 9 bases respectively, and no gene match explains 4 bases of the junction. This chain is built from TRBV2 and TRBJ2-3; TRBD1 fits 9 bases in the junction. The sequencing sample was made of adjacent normal tissue. The TCR sequence derives from a male donor with papillary thyroid cancer or a benign thyroid nodule (not recorded which). Some clones in this sample may be carry-over from other donors' samples. The CDR3 here reads CASSRDRETQYF. The nucleotides read TGTGCCAGCAGCCGGGACAGGGAGACGCAGTATTTT.